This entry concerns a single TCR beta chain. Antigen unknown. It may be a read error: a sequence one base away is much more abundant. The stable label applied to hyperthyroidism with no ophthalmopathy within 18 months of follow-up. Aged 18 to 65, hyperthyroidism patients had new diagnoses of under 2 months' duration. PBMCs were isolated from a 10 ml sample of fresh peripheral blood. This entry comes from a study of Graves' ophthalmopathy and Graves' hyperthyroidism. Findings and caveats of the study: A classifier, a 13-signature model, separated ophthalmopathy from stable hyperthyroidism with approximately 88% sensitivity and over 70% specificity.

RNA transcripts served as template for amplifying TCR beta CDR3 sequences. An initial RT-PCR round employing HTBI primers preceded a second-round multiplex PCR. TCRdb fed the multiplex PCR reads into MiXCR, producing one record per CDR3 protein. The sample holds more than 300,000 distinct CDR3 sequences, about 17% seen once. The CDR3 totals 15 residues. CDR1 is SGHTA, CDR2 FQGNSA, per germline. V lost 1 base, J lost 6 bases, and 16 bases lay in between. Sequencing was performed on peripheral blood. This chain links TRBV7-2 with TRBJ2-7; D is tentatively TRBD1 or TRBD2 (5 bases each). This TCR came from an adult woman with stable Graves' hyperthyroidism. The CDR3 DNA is TGTACCAGCAGCTTAGTGGGGACCCAAGGCAGCGAGCAGTACTTC. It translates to CTSSLVGTQGSEQYF.